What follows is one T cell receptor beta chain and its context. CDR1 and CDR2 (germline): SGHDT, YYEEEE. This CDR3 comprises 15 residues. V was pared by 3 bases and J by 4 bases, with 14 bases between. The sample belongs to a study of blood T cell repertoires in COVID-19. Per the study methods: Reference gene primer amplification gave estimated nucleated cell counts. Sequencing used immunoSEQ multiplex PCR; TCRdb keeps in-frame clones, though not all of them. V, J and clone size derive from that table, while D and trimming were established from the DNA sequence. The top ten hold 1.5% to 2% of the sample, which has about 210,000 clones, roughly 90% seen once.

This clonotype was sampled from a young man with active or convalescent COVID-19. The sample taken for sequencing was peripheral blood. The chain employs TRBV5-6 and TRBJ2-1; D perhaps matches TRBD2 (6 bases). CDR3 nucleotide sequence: TGTGCCAGCAGCTCTCCGGGACTGAAATACAATGAGCAGTTCTTC. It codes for CASSSPGLKYNEQFF.